The sample holds a few counts of the clone carrying this TCR beta chain. This CDR3 is 14 amino acids long. V gave up 6 bases and J gave up 2 bases, with 10 bases separating them. Germline CDR1 reads MNHEY; CDR2 reads SVGEGT. As handled by the study authors: How many nucleated cells were present was estimated from reference gene primer amplification. Assay: immunoSEQ multiplex PCR; the TCRdb copy retains only in-frame clones and omits some. V, J and clone size were drawn from that table, and D and trimming were deduced from the DNA. The sample consists of approximately 63,000 clones, roughly 91% of them appearing once. The sample comes from a study of blood T cell repertoires in COVID-19. Study as a whole: The United States, Italy and Spain were the sources of the acute and convalescent COVID-19 samples. Nucleic acid was either cDNA or gDNA, and it came from T cells, B-cell-depleted T cells, or PBMCs.

The rearrangement joins TRBV6-2 or TRBV6-3 to TRBJ2-2, with D possibly being TRBD2 (6 bases). The receptor was isolated from a human donor in a cohort sampled during active COVID-19. The material sequenced was peripheral blood. The CDR3 coding sequence is TGTGCCAGCAGCTGGGACTTAAACACCGGGGAGCTGTTTTTT. It yields the protein CASSWDLNTGELFF.